This T cell receptor beta chain stems from a study of cytomegalovirus exposure and HLA in healthy donors. Study observations and caveats: An analysis was carried out at a later point. It showed that HLA-associated TCR beta chains were more clonally expanded than equally common non-associated chains.

V lost 4 bases to trimming and J lost 2 bases; unmatched junction nucleotides: 5. Germline V gives CDR1 SGHDN, CDR2 FVKESK. The CDR3 has 15 amino acids. Amplification used 60 Vbeta primers and 13 Jbeta primers. Repertoires were generated with immunoSEQ multiplex PCR, while TCRdb's copy carries only in-frame clones and drops some. The data include 80,000 or so clones; the top ten clones carry 1% to 1.4%. Details on this clone: Antigen unknown.

V gene TRBV14 combines with J gene TRBJ2-7; 10 bases line up with TRBD1. Specimen: PBMCs. This receptor was taken from a woman aged 25 to 45 in good health and CMV-seronegative. This CDR3 is CASSPPGTGAYEQYF. The CDR3 nucleotides read TGTGCCAGCAGCCCCCCCGGGACAGGGGCCTACGAGCAGTACTTC.